These 31 T cell receptor beta chains were sequenced from one sample in a study of identical twins' blood T cells. TCRdb passed the 5' RACE reads through MiXCR, listing each CDR3 protein once. Of hundreds of thousands of distinct CDR3 sequences listed, roughly 30% are singletons. Sequencing input: PBMCs. The receptors were gathered from a woman between 18 and 55 years old in good health.

This clonotype is a singleton in its sample. An end of the junction does not agree with germline; a read error may underlie this. V usage is TRBV7-9 and J usage is TRBJ1-2, with 9 bases that match TRBD1. The CDR3 is 14 residues long. CDR1 is SEHNR, CDR2 FQNEAQ, per germline (reference sequence). Here the CDR3 reads CASSLSGTGYGHTF. The CDR3 DNA sequence: TGTGCCAGCAGCTTATCAGGGACAGGGTATGGCCACACCTTC.

This clonotype has only a few counts. This sequence joins TRBV7-9 and TRBJ2-2, with 8 bases aligning to TRBD2. The CDR3 length is 13 residues. Losses at the gene ends were 9 bases for V and 3 bases for J; bases not matched to a gene: 3. CDR1 and CDR2 (germline): SEHNR, FQNEAQ (reference sequence). The CDR3 DNA reads as TGTGCCAGTCAGCGGGAGTACACCGGGGAGCTGTTTTTT. Translating it yields CASQREYTGELFF.

Notes on this clonotype: The junction does not match germline at one end; this may be a read error. V is TRBV6-6 and J is TRBJ2-7; TRBD1 or TRBD2 may be the D gene (6 bases each). The V gene's germline CDR1 is MNHNY and CDR2 SVGAGI (reference sequence). This CDR3 is built from 17 residues. CDR3 region: CASSYPVGGTSIYGQYF. The CDR3 DNA sequence: TGTGCCAGCAGTTACCCGGTTGGCGGGACATCCATTTACGGGCAGTACTTC.

This clonotype appeared once. The chain couples TRBV4-3 to TRBJ2-1; D could derive from TRBD1 or TRBD2 (5 bases each). Germline CDR1 and CDR2: LGHNA and YSLEER. This CDR3 spans 15 amino acids. Trimming shortened V by 3 bases and J by 7 bases, and 16 bases separated the two germline ends. The CDR3 DNA reads as TGCGCCAGCAGCCATTGGGAGCAGGGATGGAATGAGCAGTTCTTC. It specifies CASSHWEQGWNEQFF.

This clonotype has a count of ten or more. V usage is TRBV10-3 and J usage is TRBJ2-7; 7 bases are shared with TRBD2. Germline lookup yields CDR1 ENHRY and CDR2 SYGVKD. V lost 0 bases to trimming and J lost 0 bases; unmatched junction nucleotides: 11. The CDR3 covers 18 residues. The chain's CDR3 is CAISESASGNLPSYEQYF. The CDR3 DNA reads TGTGCCATCAGTGAGTCAGCTAGCGGAAATTTGCCCTCCTACGAGCAGTACTTC.

This clonotype has just a few counts. This chain uses TRBV20-1 with TRBJ1-5; TRBD1 is a possible D gene (6 bases). The CDR3 runs 13 residues. The V and J ends lost 2 bases and 5 bases respectively, with 10 bases between them. The germline CDR1 and CDR2 sequences are DFQATT and SNEGSKA (reference sequence). The CDR3 DNA is TGCAGTGCTAGACTGGGGGGCTATCAGCCCCAGCATTTT. Amino acid sequence: CSARLGGYQPQHF.

The J gene is TRBJ1-5, the V gene TRBV20-1, with TRBD1 matching over 7 bases. Germline CDR1 is DFQATT and CDR2 is SNEGSKA (reference sequence). The V segment lost 0 bases and the J segment 4 bases; nucleotides outside the gene matches: 6. The CDR3 runs to 15 residues. The CDR3 DNA follows: TGCAGTGCTAGAGAGGGCAGGGGGTTTAATCAGCCCCAGCATTTT. The encoded protein is CSAREGRGFNQPQHF.

The gene calls are TRBV7-2 and TRBJ2-2; D unclear. In germline, CDR1 is SGHTA, CDR2 FQGNSA. V lost 4 bases and J 3 bases, leaving 6 bases between the germline ends. The CDR3 totals 13 residues. The CDR3 loop reads CASSSLDTGELFF. DNA for the CDR3: TGTGCCAGCAGCTCCCTAGACACCGGGGAGCTGTTTTTT.

The chain combines TRBV5-4 with TRBJ2-3; TRBD1 is a possible D gene (7 bases). V was shortened by 2 bases and J by 9 bases, with 16 bases between the two germline ends. There are 14 residues in the CDR3. Germline assignment: CDR1 SGHNT and CDR2 YYREEE (reference sequence). CDR3 residues: CASSLGGAGPTQYF. In nucleotides, the CDR3 is TGTGCCAGCAGCTTAGGGGGCGCGGGGCCCACGCAGTATTTT.

Turning to this clonotype: A much larger clonotype is one base distant, so this may be a read error. The chain has TRBV7-9 and TRBJ2-1; perhaps TRBD2 as D (5 bases). The V end was cut by 3 bases, the J end by 7 bases, with 13 bases between. Germline CDR1 SEHNR, CDR2 FQNEAQ (reference sequence). The CDR3 is made up of 14 amino acids. CDR3 sequence reads: CASSFGKGGNEQFF. The CDR3 DNA reads as TGTGCCAGCAGCTTTGGGAAAGGCGGGAATGAGCAGTTCTTC. Variable domain in full (rest from reference TRBV7-9 and TRBJ2-1): DTGVSQNPRHKITKRGQNVTFRCDPISEHNRLYWYRQTLGQGPEFLTYFQNEAQLEKSRLLSDRFSAERPKGSFSTLEIQRTEQGDSAMYLCASSFGKGGNEQFFGPGTRLTVL.

This clonotype has a handful of counts. The chain recombines TRBV9 with TRBJ1-5; D not certain. Germline V gene data show CDR1 as SGDLS and CDR2 as YYNGEE. V shed 7 bases and J shed 6 bases, with 14 bases lying between them. The CDR3 extends over 13 amino acids. The CDR3 DNA reads as TGTGCCAGCTCTACCGGTTTTGGTCAGCCCCAGCATTTT. Amino acid sequence: CASSTGFGQPQHF.

This clonotype was counted a single time. This rearrangement joins TRBV5-1 to TRBJ2-2, with D uncertain. Germline V gives CDR1 SGHRS, CDR2 YFSETQ. CDR3 length: 14 residues. Trimming stripped 0 bases from V and 4 bases from J, with 7 bases between. CDR3 nucleotides: TGCGCCAGCAGCTTGGTCGGAACCACCGGGGAGCTGTTTTTT. As protein: CASSLVGTTGELFF.

The CDR3 spells CASSPTNAEAYNEQFF. The CDR3 nucleotides are TGTGCCAGCAGCCCCACTAACGCGGAAGCCTACAATGAGCAGTTCTTC. The chain uses TRBV14 and TRBJ2-1, with unresolved D. This CDR3 spans 16 amino acids. CDR1 and CDR2 from the germline V gene are SGHDN and FVKESK. Trimming removed 4 bases from V and 2 bases from J, with 15 bases in between.

The J gene is TRBJ1-1, the V gene TRBV7-9; no clear D. With 2 bases removed from V and 8 bases from J, the gap between germline ends came to 12 bases. Germline assignment: CDR1 SEHNR and CDR2 FQNEAQ (reference sequence). The CDR3 consists of 13 residues. The CDR3 region has the DNA TGTGCCAGCAGCTTACAGGACCGCGGGGAAGCTTTCTTT. The encoded protein is CASSLQDRGEAFF.

CDR3 DNA sequence: TGTGCCAGCAGCACCAGGGTAACCCAAGAGACCCAGTACTTC. Amino acids: CASSTRVTQETQYF. The rearrangement joins TRBV11-3 to TRBJ2-5, with D perhaps TRBD1 (5 bases). This CDR3 has 14 amino acids. CDR1 and CDR2 (germline): SGHNT, YENEEA. V was trimmed by 5 bases and J by 1 base, leaving 11 bases between them.

A single count supports this clonotype. As DNA, the CDR3 is TGTGCCAGCAGTTCCTCCCGTGACCATGGCTACACCTTC. Amino acids: CASSSSRDHGYTF. The V and J genes are TRBV6-2 or TRBV6-3 and TRBJ1-2, with unresolved D. The CDR3 extends over 13 amino acids. Germline CDR1 and CDR2: MNHEY and SVGEGT. Trimming removed 4 bases from V and 6 bases from J, with 12 bases in between.

The chain uses TRBV11-2 and TRBJ1-1; no clear D gene. The germline V and J ends were trimmed by 4 bases and 7 bases, with 13 bases remaining between them. Looked up from germline, CDR1 is SGHAT and CDR2 is FQNNGV. The CDR3 runs 13 residues. The CDR3 sequence is CASSSPWGVEAFF. In DNA, the CDR3 is TGTGCCAGCAGCTCACCCTGGGGTGTTGAAGCTTTCTTT.

This chain joins TRBV7-3 and TRBJ2-5; D is possibly TRBD1 (5 bases). The germline V and J ends were trimmed by 5 bases and 0 bases, with 19 bases remaining between them. Germline-derived CDR1 and CDR2 are SGHTA and FQGTGA. This CDR3 has 17 residues. In DNA form, the CDR3 reads TGTGCCAGCAGCCCGCGGACAAGATTACCGTACCAAGAGACCCAGTACTTC. This gives the protein CASSPRTRLPYQETQYF.

This clonotype was detected only a few times. The V gene is TRBV12-5, the J gene TRBJ2-2; no firm D call. The V gene lost 7 bases and the J gene lost 6 bases, with 6 bases spanning the gap. Germline lookup yields CDR1 LGHNT and CDR2 FRNRAP. This CDR3 has 11 amino acids. The CDR3: CASVGPGELFF. CDR3 sequence (DNA): TGTGCTAGTGTCGGACCCGGGGAGCTGTTTTTT.

There are a few counts of this clonotype. The chain links TRBV4-3 to TRBJ1-5; 8 bases are shared with TRBD1. The CDR3 runs to 17 residues. The V and J ends lost 0 bases and 7 bases, in that order; junction bases with no gene match: 11. CDR1 is LGHNA and CDR2 is YSLEER in the germline V gene. The CDR3 coding sequence is TGCGCCAGCAGCCAAGAGCAGGGGGCCTTCCCTGGCCAGCCCCAGCATTTT. Residues: CASSQEQGAFPGQPQHF.

The chain links TRBV6-5 to TRBJ1-1; 8 bases align to TRBD1. The CDR3 has 14 residues. J was trimmed by 2 bases and V by 4 bases; bases with no gene match: 3. The V gene's germline CDR1 is MNHEY and CDR2 SVGAGI. The CDR3 loop is CASSSRGPNTEAFF. In DNA form, the CDR3 reads TGTGCCAGCAGTTCCAGGGGGCCCAACACTGAAGCTTTCTTT.

This clonotype was counted only a few times. The junction shows a germline mismatch at one end, possibly a read error. The genes are TRBV2 and TRBJ1-2; maybe TRBD1 (5 bases). This CDR3 comprises 13 residues. Germline CDR1 SNHLY, CDR2 FYNNEI. The CDR3 is CASSGLGDYGHTF. The CDR3 DNA reads as TGTGCCAGCAGCGGACTGGGGGACTATGGCCACACCTTC.

A few counts support this clonotype. This chain joins TRBV20-1 and TRBJ2-6, with D unresolved. Trimming took off 2 bases at V and 2 bases at J, with 4 bases between the two ends. Germline V gives CDR1 DFQATT, CDR2 SNEGSKA (reference sequence). CDR3 length equals 13 residues. This CDR3 is CSARLPGANVLTF. CDR3 DNA: TGCAGTGCTAGATTACCTGGGGCCAACGTCCTGACTTTC.

There are a few counts of this clonotype. The chain has TRBV12-5 and TRBJ2-1, with 11 bases lining up with TRBD2. Germline V gene data show CDR1 as LGHNT and CDR2 as FRNRAP. The V segment lost 3 bases and the J segment 3 bases; nucleotides outside the gene matches: 1. This CDR3 has 15 residues. The CDR3 region has the DNA TGTGCTAGTGGTTTACTAGCGGGAGACTACAATGAGCAGTTCTTC. Amino acids: CASGLLAGDYNEQFF.

This clonotype was picked up many times. V usage is TRBV5-1 and J usage is TRBJ2-5; weak D call: TRBD1 (5 bases). The CDR3 length is 12 residues. Germline V lookup: CDR1 SGHRS, CDR2 YFSETQ. The germline V and J ends were trimmed by 2 bases and 4 bases, with 6 bases remaining between them. CDR3 in DNA: TGCGCCAGCAGCTTTGGGGCAGAGACCCAGTACTTC. Its protein is CASSFGAETQYF.

Turning to this clonotype: An end of the junction differs from the germline gene, which may be a read error. The CDR3 reads CASSLRLGAGHYGCTF. CDR3 bases: TGTGCCAGCAGCCTAAGACTAGGGGCAGGACACTATGGCTGCACCTTC. V and J are TRBV11-2 and TRBJ1-2; the D gene is possibly TRBD1 (5 bases). The CDR3 is made up of 16 amino acids. Germline lookup yields CDR1 SGHAT and CDR2 FQNNGV.

This clonotype was found a few times. The J gene is TRBJ1-2, the V gene TRBV7-9; D is perhaps TRBD1 (5 bases). Trimming took off 5 bases at V and 2 bases at J, with 9 bases between the two ends. Germline V CDR1 and CDR2: SEHNR, FQNEAQ (reference sequence). The CDR3 extends over 13 amino acids. The CDR3 nucleotides are TGTGCCAGCAGCCGGGGACGAAACTATGGCTACACCTTC. This gives the protein CASSRGRNYGYTF.

This chain connects TRBV20-1 to TRBJ1-1; D is unclear. Trimming shortened V by 1 base and J by 8 bases, and 11 bases separated the two germline ends. This CDR3 has 12 amino acids. Germline loops: CDR1 DFQATT, CDR2 SNEGSKA (reference sequence). In DNA form, the CDR3 reads TGCAGTGCTAGAGGGGTGGAAACCGAAGCTTTCTTT. Translated: CSARGVETEAFF.

This clonotype was detected only a few times. CDR3 amino acids: CASSRLGGYGELFF. The CDR3 DNA is TGTGCCAGCAGCCGCCTAGGAGGGTACGGGGAGCTGTTTTTT. The rearrangement joins TRBV12-3 or TRBV12-4 to TRBJ2-2; tentative D call: TRBD2 (6 bases). Trimming cost V 6 bases and J 7 bases, with 15 bases left between them. The CDR3 length is 14 residues.

There are a few counts of this clonotype. The chain is built from TRBV29-1 and TRBJ2-3; D is unresolved. The CDR3 consists of 10 residues. Germline V gives CDR1 SQVTM, CDR2 ANQGSEA. Deletions cut 4 bases from V and 7 bases from J, with 6 bases between. CDR3: CSVGGNTQYF. Here the CDR3 DNA reads TGCAGCGTTGGTGGAAATACGCAGTATTTT.

The V gene is TRBV20-1, the J gene TRBJ2-7, with 7 bases that match TRBD2. Per the germline V gene, CDR1 is DFQATT and CDR2 is SNEGSKA (reference sequence). Trimming at V came to 4 bases and at J to 1 base, leaving 7 bases not matched to a gene. This CDR3 contains 14 residues. DNA of the CDR3: TGCAGTGCTACCCGCAGCGGGGAGTCCTACGAGCAGTACTTC. This translates into CSATRSGESYEQYF.